The 28 T cell receptor beta chains listed next were all sequenced from one sample in a study of T cell responses to AZD1222 COVID-19 vaccine. Measured with immunoSEQ multiplex PCR; TCRdb has only the in-frame clones, and not every one. The sample carries 100,000 to 150,000 clones, about nine tenths recorded once. The specimen comprised peripheral blood, sampled on day 0 of AZD1222 vaccination. These receptor sequences come from an adult in good health.

The J gene is TRBJ1-1, the V gene TRBV6-5, with 7 bases that match TRBD1. This CDR3 contains 13 residues. Germline V gene data show CDR1 as MNHEY and CDR2 as SVGAGI. Trimming at V came to 5 bases and at J to 8 bases, leaving 8 bases not matched to a gene. The CDR3 DNA follows: TGTGCCAGCAGTCCCCGACAGGGAACCGAAGCTTTCTTT. This sequence encodes CASSPRQGTEAFF.

This chain joins TRBV29-1 and TRBJ1-1; D is uncertain. Germline values: CDR1 SQVTM, CDR2 ANQGSEA. The CDR3 spans 13 residues. Between the trimmed V and J ends, which lost 5 bases and 3 bases, there was a span of 13 bases. This chain's CDR3 is CSVSAGFYTEAFF. The CDR3 DNA reads as TGCAGCGTTTCCGCGGGGTTTTACACTGAAGCTTTCTTT.

This clone was found once. V and J are TRBV5-1 and TRBJ2-3; 9 positions agree with TRBD2. V lost 2 bases, J lost 5 bases, and 6 bases stayed unmatched. The CDR3 extends over 15 amino acids. Germline assignment: CDR1 SGHRS and CDR2 YFSETQ. CDR3 region: CASSFRGGALDTQYF. The CDR3 DNA reads TGCGCCAGCAGCTTTCGCGGGGGGGCATTAGATACGCAGTATTTT.

V usage is TRBV27 and J usage is TRBJ2-2, with D maybe TRBD1 (8 bases). Germline CDR1 reads MNHEY; CDR2 reads SMNVEV (reference sequence). CDR3 length equals 15 residues. V was pared by 6 bases and J by 5 bases, with 16 bases between. CDR3 sequence (DNA): TGTGCCAGCAGACGTAACAGGGGGGGGACCGGGGAGCTGTTTTTT. Translated: CASRRNRGGTGELFF.

This rearrangement joins TRBV5-1 to TRBJ1-2; no definite D call. This CDR3 contains 14 residues. Deletions cut 4 bases from V and 0 bases from J, with 10 bases between. Germline CDR1 and CDR2: SGHRS and YFSETQ. For the CDR3, the DNA is TGCGCCAGCAGCGAGGGTAGGGCTAACTATGGCTACACCTTC. Its translation is CASSEGRANYGYTF.

The chain joins TRBV30 to TRBJ1-1, with D unclear. Trimming left V 0 bases short and J 5 bases short, with 13 bases between. The CDR3 runs 14 residues. Per the germline V gene, CDR1 is GTSNPN and CDR2 is SVGIG (reference sequence). The CDR3 DNA follows: TGTGCCTGGAGTGTACTAGGTTTTGGTACTGAAGCTTTCTTT. Amino acid sequence: CAWSVLGFGTEAFF.

The chain couples TRBV6-6 to TRBJ2-2, with 10 bases that match TRBD2. Trimming cost V 5 bases and J 3 bases; bases outside gene matches: 12. Germline values: CDR1 MNHNY, CDR2 SVGAGI (reference sequence). This CDR3 is 18 amino acids long. CDR3 nucleotide sequence: TGTGCCAGCAGTCAGGGGGCTAGCGGGGGCCTATACACCGGGGAGCTGTTTTTT. Protein product: CASSQGASGGLYTGELFF.

The chain joins TRBV15 to TRBJ2-3, with D possibly being TRBD1 (6 bases). Germline CDR1 LNHNV, CDR2 YYDKDF (reference sequence). V was trimmed by 0 bases and J by 3 bases, leaving 7 bases between them. CDR3 size: 14 residues. CDR3 sequence: CATSRDRGTDTQYF. CDR3 nucleotides: TGTGCCACCAGCAGAGATAGGGGGACAGATACGCAGTATTTT.

The chain couples TRBV25-1 to TRBJ1-4, with D maybe TRBD1 (5 bases). The ends were cut back, 1 base at V and 7 bases at J, with 19 bases in the middle. Germline lookup yields CDR1 MGHDK and CDR2 SYGVNS. The CDR3 length is 17 residues. In DNA form, the CDR3 reads TGTGCCAGCAGTGAATCCAGAAGGGGTTGGTCTGGTGAAAAACTGTTTTTT. Protein product: CASSESRRGWSGEKLFF.

This sequence joins TRBV19 and TRBJ1-2, with a possible D match to TRBD1 (5 bases). Germline assignment: CDR1 LNHDA and CDR2 SQIVND (reference sequence). Trimming cost V 5 bases and J 14 bases, with 18 bases left between them. This CDR3 region has 12 residues. The CDR3 here is CASSARDFPITF. CDR3 sequence (DNA): TGTGCCAGTAGTGCAAGGGACTTTCCAATAACCTTC. Together with reference TRBV19 and TRBJ1-2, the CDR3 gives the full variable domain: DGGITQSPKYLFRKEGQNVTLSCEQNLNHDAMYWYRQDPGQGLRLIYYSQIVNDFQKGDIAEGYSVSREKKESFPLTVTSAQKNPTAFYLCASSARDFPITFGSGTRLTVV.

The V gene is TRBV13, the J gene TRBJ2-7; D unclear. The V gene lost 7 bases and the J gene lost 6 bases, with 13 bases spanning the gap. The germline gives CDR1 PRHDT, CDR2 FYEKMQ (reference sequence). The CDR3 runs to 12 residues. This chain's CDR3 is CASKGGAPEQYF. The CDR3 nucleotides are TGTGCCAGCAAAGGTGGAGCACCCGAGCAGTACTTC.

This clone was recorded a few times. The chain employs TRBV6-4 and TRBJ2-2; maybe TRBD2 (6 bases). From germline, CDR1 is MRHNA and CDR2 SNTAGT. This CDR3 has 13 residues. Trimming pared 4 bases from V and 5 bases from J, leaving 8 bases between. The CDR3 DNA is TGTGCCAGCAGTGCGGGGGAGACCGGGGAGCTGTTTTTT. Residues: CASSAGETGELFF.

The chain recombines TRBV5-1 with TRBJ1-2; D ambiguous. The V end was cut by 0 bases, the J end by 4 bases, with 10 bases between. The CDR3 totals 14 residues. Germline assignment: CDR1 SGHRS and CDR2 YFSETQ. CDR3 protein: CASSLGENFYGYTF. CDR3 sequence (DNA): TGCGCCAGCAGCTTGGGAGAAAACTTCTATGGCTACACCTTC. The full variable domain, with the rest looked up from reference TRBV5-1 and TRBJ1-2, is KAGVTQTPRYLIKTRGQQVTLSCSPISGHRSVSWYQQTPGQGLQFLFEYFSETQRNKGNFPGRFSGRQFSNSRSEMNVSTLELGDSALYLCASSLGENFYGYTFGSGTRLTVV.

The chain links TRBV3-1 (or the pseudogene TRBV3-2) to TRBJ1-5; 9 positions match TRBD1. CDR1 and CDR2 from the germline V gene are LGHDT and YNNKEL (reference sequence). The CDR3 has 18 residues. V lost 0 bases to trimming and J lost 5 bases; unmatched junction nucleotides: 11. For the CDR3, the DNA is TGTGCCAGCAGCCAAGATCCGGGACAGGGTCGGGGGGATCAGCCCCAGCATTTT. Amino acids: CASSQDPGQGRGDQPQHF.

The rearrangement uses TRBV2 and TRBJ2-6, with D uncertain. Trimming removed 7 bases at V and 0 bases at J, with 10 bases between. CDR3 length: 15 residues. Germline values: CDR1 SNHLY, CDR2 FYNNEI. CDR3 coding DNA: TGTGCCAGCACCGTAGATACCTCTGGGGCCAACGTCCTGACTTTC. As protein: CASTVDTSGANVLTF.

The rearrangement joins TRBV4-1 to TRBJ1-5; TRBD1 aligns across 10 bases. The germline V gene encodes CDR1 MGHRA and CDR2 YSYEKL. CDR3 length: 11 residues. V dropped 11 bases and J dropped 7; count of bases not matched to a gene: 2. The CDR3 protein is CAGQGGQPQHF. CDR3 DNA sequence: TGCGCCGGACAGGGGGGACAGCCCCAGCATTTT.

The gene calls are TRBV6-6 and TRBJ2-4; maybe TRBD2 (6 bases). In germline, CDR1 is MNHNY, CDR2 SVGAGI (reference sequence). This CDR3 contains 15 residues. V lost 8 bases, J lost 0 bases, and 14 bases lay in between. Written as DNA, the CDR3 is TGTGCCAGCTCGGGAGCGGGTGTAGCCAAAAACATTCAGTACTTC. Amino acids: CASSGAGVAKNIQYF.

The chain carries TRBV12-3 or TRBV12-4 and TRBJ1-2; D not certain. The CDR3 loop spans 13 amino acids. Trimming pared 2 bases from V and 6 bases from J, leaving 10 bases between. CDR3 in amino acids: CASSLTGVHGYTF. CDR3 in DNA: TGTGCCAGCAGTTTAACGGGCGTCCATGGCTACACCTTC.

The DNA for the CDR3 is TGCAGTGCTAGTCCCTTGGGGTTTGATGGCTACACCTTC. It is translated as CSASPLGFDGYTF. The V call is TRBV20-1, the J call TRBJ1-2; D not resolved. Germline CDR1 and CDR2: DFQATT and SNEGSKA (reference sequence). This CDR3 is built from 13 residues. Trimming took 3 bases from V and 6 from J, leaving 14 bases between them.

The V call is TRBV4-2, the J call TRBJ1-1; D not resolved. V was shortened by 5 bases and J by 3 bases, with 19 bases between the two germline ends. The CDR3 spans 16 residues. From germline, CDR1 is LGHNA and CDR2 YNFKEQ. CDR3 amino acids: CASSWKMADTDTEAFF. DNA for the CDR3: TGTGCCAGCAGCTGGAAAATGGCCGACACGGACACTGAAGCTTTCTTT.

The chain uses TRBV5-8 and TRBJ1-2, with TRBD1 identical over 7 bases. Germline lookup yields CDR1 SGHTS and CDR2 YDEGEE. Trimming at V came to 4 bases and at J to 2 bases, leaving 5 bases not matched to a gene. The CDR3 totals 14 residues. In nucleotides, the CDR3 is TGTGCCAGCAGCCGGGACAGAGGCAACTATGGCTACACCTTC. Its translation: CASSRDRGNYGYTF.

The chain combines TRBV11-2 with TRBJ2-1; a weak D match, TRBD2 (7 bases). From germline, CDR1 is SGHAT and CDR2 FQNNGV. The CDR3 has 16 residues. V gave up 5 bases and J gave up 6 bases, with 20 bases separating them. The CDR3: CASSPRGPQGGNEQFF. The DNA of the CDR3 is TGTGCCAGCAGCCCGCGGGGGCCCCAGGGCGGCAATGAGCAGTTCTTC.

The genes are TRBV11-2 and TRBJ1-6; no clear D. V dropped 5 bases and J dropped 8 bases, with 13 bases sitting between them. In germline, CDR1 is SGHAT, CDR2 FQNNGV. This CDR3 has 14 amino acids. CDR3 in amino acids: CASSPRERYSPLHF. CDR3 bases: TGTGCCAGCAGCCCTAGGGAAAGATATTCACCCCTCCACTTT.

On this clone: A much larger clone is a single base away; this may be a read error. CDR3 amino acids: CASSRGISYEQYF. In nucleotides, the CDR3 is TGTGCCAGCAGCAGAGGGATCTCCTACGAGCAGTACTTC. The V gene is TRBV5-6, the J gene TRBJ2-7, with a possible D match to TRBD2 (5 bases). V was clipped by 4 bases and J by 0 bases, with 8 bases between them. This CDR3 has 13 amino acids. Germline V gene data show CDR1 as SGHDT and CDR2 as YYEEEE. Variable domain in full (rest from reference TRBV5-6 and TRBJ2-7): DAGVTQSPTHLIKTRGQQVTLRCSPKSGHDTVSWYQQALGQGPQFIFQYYEEEERQRGNFPDRFSGHQFPNYSSELNVNALLLGDSALYLCASSRGISYEQYFGPGTRLTVT.

The chain links TRBV5-4 to TRBJ1-2, with D unresolved. Germline V gene sequence: CDR1 SGHNT, CDR2 YYREEE (reference sequence). V was clipped by 8 bases and J by 4 bases, with 18 bases between them. The CDR3 is 14 amino acids. CDR3 loop: CARDRRAGTYGYTF. CDR3 coding DNA: TGTGCCAGAGACCGCCGGGCCGGCACCTATGGCTACACCTTC.

The rearrangement uses TRBV5-6 and TRBJ2-5; 7 positions agree with TRBD2. Germline loops: CDR1 SGHDT, CDR2 YYEEEE. The CDR3 is 12 residues long. The V segment lost 4 bases and the J segment 4 bases; nucleotides outside the gene matches: 1. CDR3 bases: TGTGCCAGCAGCGGGGGGGGAGAGACCCAGTACTTC. Translating gives CASSGGGETQYF.

The chain is built from TRBV3-1 (or the pseudogene TRBV3-2) and TRBJ1-5; D is perhaps TRBD1 (5 bases). The CDR3 contains 17 residues. Germline V gene sequence: CDR1 LGHDT, CDR2 YNNKEL (reference sequence). Between the trimmed V and J ends, which lost 4 bases and 3 bases, there was a span of 19 bases. CDR3 amino acids: CASSPQRGSGFNQPQHF. The DNA of the CDR3 is TGTGCCAGCAGCCCACAGCGGGGGTCCGGGTTCAATCAGCCCCAGCATTTT.

This rearrangement joins TRBV7-8 to TRBJ1-2; D is perhaps TRBD1 (6 bases). With 5 bases removed from V and 4 bases from J, the gap between germline ends came to 23 bases. Per the germline V gene, CDR1 is SGHVS and CDR2 is FQNEAQ. This CDR3 is 17 amino acids long. CDR3 nucleotides: TGTGCCAGCAGCCGCACTGGACAGTCCCTCTTCGGCTATGGCTACACCTTC. It yields the protein CASSRTGQSLFGYGYTF.